A selection of T cell receptor beta chains follows, all from one sample in a study of shared clonotypes between healthy human individuals. This table comes from immunoSEQ multiplex PCR, and its TCRdb copy is limited to in-frame clones, with some not included. The data show about 1 million clones, 60% to 80% seen once. The sample was memory CD4+ T cells sorted from blood. The receptors here all came from a man in his late teens or twenties in good health. Both conserved end residues are part of each CDR3. Each record gives: clone size, J gene, V gene, D gene, CDR3 protein, CDR3 DNA. The D gene is left open where the match is weak. Clone size, where shown, is once, few, many, or a class for clones that have expanded.

>.|TRBJ2-1|TRBV11-3|.
CASSSAIGAKNEQFF
TGTGCCAGCAGCTCCGCAATCGGGGCCAAGAATGAGCAGTTCTTC
>.|TRBJ2-1|TRBV4-1|TRBD1
CASSRDSWRNEQFF
TGCGCCAGCAGCCGGGACAGCTGGAGGAATGAGCAGTTCTTC
>.|TRBJ2-5|TRBV18|.
CASSPWAETQYF
TGTGCCAGCTCACCCTGGGCAGAGACCCAGTACTTC
>many|TRBJ2-2|TRBV5-6|TRBD2
CASSRSAASGSRSGELFF
TGTGCCAGCAGCCGGTCGGCGGCTAGCGGGAGTCGGAGCGGGGAGCTGTTTTTT
>.|TRBJ1-1|TRBV30|TRBD1
CAWNRQGWNTEAFF
TGTGCCTGGAACCGACAGGGGTGGAACACTGAAGCTTTCTTT
>.|TRBJ2-2|TRBV7-2|TRBD2
CASSIEAGGAGELFF
TGTGCCAGCAGCATCGAGGCCGGGGGGGCCGGGGAGCTGTTTTTT
>.|TRBJ1-1|TRBV18|TRBD1
CASSPLSTGQGMEAFF
TGTGCCAGCTCACCACTTTCGACCGGACAGGGAATGGAAGCTTTCTTT
>.|TRBJ1-3|TRBV6-6|.
CASSLPGAGGNTIYF
TGTGCCAGCAGCCTTCCAGGGGCAGGGGGAAACACCATATATTTT
>.|TRBJ2-7|TRBV5-1|TRBD1
CASSLGPNRGFDEQYF
TGCGCCAGCAGCTTGGGTCCTAACAGGGGTTTCGACGAGCAGTACTTC
>.|TRBJ2-5|TRBV5-1|.
CASTPQGQETQYF
TGCGCCAGCACCCCACAGGGCCAAGAGACCCAGTACTTC
>.|TRBJ1-5|TRBV19|.
CASEGLSGRQPQHF
TGTGCCAGCGAGGGGCTTTCTGGGCGGCAGCCCCAGCATTTT
>.|TRBJ2-7|TRBV7-8|TRBD1
CASSAAGGGEQYF
TGTGCCAGCAGCGCGGCAGGGGGCGGCGAGCAGTACTTC
>.|TRBJ1-2|TRBV19|.
CASSSGIIGYTF
TGTGCCAGTAGTTCAGGAATAATAGGCTACACCTTC
>.|TRBJ2-2|TRBV10-3|.
CAISVGTGELFF
TGTGCCATCAGTGTAGGGACCGGGGAGCTGTTTTTT
>.|TRBJ2-7|TRBV5-1|.
CASSLEGPSSTEQYF
TGCGCCAGCAGCTTGGAGGGACCCAGTAGTACCGAGCAGTACTTC
>.|TRBJ1-2|TRBV13|TRBD1
CASSKGRGREDGYTF
TGTGCCAGCAGCAAAGGCAGGGGGCGAGAGGATGGCTACACCTTC
>once|TRBJ2-7|TRBV9|.
CASTKFNYEQYF
TGTGCCAGCACGAAATTTAACTACGAGCAGTACTTC
>.|TRBJ1-2|TRBV19|.
CASSNGQGLGGYTF
TGTGCCAGTAGTAATGGGCAGGGACTAGGTGGCTACACCTTC
>.|TRBJ1-2|TRBV4-1|TRBD1
CASSQGDRDNYGYTF
TGCGCCAGCAGCCAAGGGGACAGGGATAACTATGGCTACACCTTC
>.|TRBJ1-2|TRBV5-4|.
CASSLMGGGYTF
TGTGCCAGCAGCTTAATGGGGGGTGGCTACACCTTC
>.|TRBJ1-2|TRBV6-5|.
CATKGEYGYTF
TGTGCCACAAAGGGGGAATATGGCTACACCTTC
>.|TRBJ1-1|TRBV7-3|.
CASSSLPNTEAFF
TGTGCCAGCAGCTCTCTCCCGAACACTGAAGCTTTCTTT
>.|TRBJ2-7|TRBV7-9|.
CASSWAQFYEQYF
TGTGCCAGCAGTTGGGCACAGTTCTACGAGCAGTACTTC